This T cell receptor beta chain was retrieved from a study of T cells after yellow fever vaccination. General study points: Abundant bulk-population clonotypes could contaminate the FACS-sorted repertoires. Primary-vaccination clones mostly resurfaced post-booster (roughly 97% CD4, more than 85% CD8). Though it reached lower strength, the secondary response hit its peak faster, day 5 versus 15.

Trimming stripped 2 bases from V and 5 bases from J, with 12 bases between. Germline values: CDR1 MNHEY, CDR2 SVGEGT. The CDR3 sequence is 15 residues long. To note about this clonotype: Its matching antigen is unknown.

TCR cDNA, made by 5'RACE template switching, carried an added universal primer site and UMIs. From the 5' RACE reads, TCRdb called clonotypes with MiXCR, one entry per CDR3 protein. The sample shows tens of thousands of distinct CDR3 sequences, under 9.5% of them seen only once. This chain joins TRBV6-2 or TRBV6-3 and TRBJ1-4, with a weak D call TRBD1 (5 bases). This sample comprised CD8+ T cells sorted from PBMCs, obtained 10 days after the first yellow fever vaccination. This TCR derives from a man in his late teens or twenties who received the YFV17D yellow fever vaccine. CDR3 loop: CASSYQGTTNEKLFF. In nucleotides, the CDR3 is TGTGCCAGCAGTTACCAGGGAACTACCAATGAAAAACTGTTTTTT.